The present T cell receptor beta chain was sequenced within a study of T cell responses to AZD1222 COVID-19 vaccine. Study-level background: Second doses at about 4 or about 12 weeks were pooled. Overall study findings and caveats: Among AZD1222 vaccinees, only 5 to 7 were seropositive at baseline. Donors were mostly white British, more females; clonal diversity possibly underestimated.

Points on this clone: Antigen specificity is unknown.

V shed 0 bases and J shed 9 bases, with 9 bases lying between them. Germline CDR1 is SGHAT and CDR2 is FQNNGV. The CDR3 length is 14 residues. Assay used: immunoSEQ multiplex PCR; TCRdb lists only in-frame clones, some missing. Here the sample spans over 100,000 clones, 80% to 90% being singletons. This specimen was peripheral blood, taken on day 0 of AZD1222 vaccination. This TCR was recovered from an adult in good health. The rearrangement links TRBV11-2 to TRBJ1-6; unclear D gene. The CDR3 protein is CASSLDGLGSPLHF. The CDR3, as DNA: TGTGCCAGCAGCTTAGACGGGCTGGGTTCACCCCTCCACTTT.